This T cell receptor (beta chain) was obtained from a study of CD8 T cells in ankylosing spondylitis. General study findings and limits: Some motif variants had been reported before (in reactive arthritis synovial fluid and blood). Disease-associated clonotypes exhibited CD8+ identity and were relatively infrequent in peripheral blood. Clones tied to disease were said to be significantly enriched in matched ankylosing spondylitis synovial fluid.

With molecular barcodes, quantitative 5'-RACE was used to make the TCR beta libraries. TCRdb itself ran the 5' RACE reads through MiXCR, one entry per CDR3 protein. Of 150,000 to 200,000 distinct CDR3 sequences listed, around 10% are singletons. This clonotype was counted ten times or more. Its antigen is unidentified. The material sequenced was blood, either unsorted or a sorted T cell fraction (not recorded which). This receptor was identified in a male donor with ankylosing spondylitis or in good health (not recorded which).

CDR3 DNA: TGCGCCAGCAGTGGAGCGGGGGACGAGCAGTACTTC. Amino acid sequence: CASSGAGDEQYF. The genes are TRBV5-1 and TRBJ2-7, with TRBD2 matching 8 bases. The V segment lost 5 bases and the J segment 5 bases; nucleotides outside the gene matches: 3. Per germline, CDR1 SGHRS and CDR2 YFSETQ. The CDR3 has 12 residues.